Reported below is one T cell receptor beta chain. This clonotype was seen many times. No antigen is known for it. The record has no base qualities; no much larger clone is one base away. V and J are truncated by 1 base and 3 bases respectively, leaving an intervening sequence of 13 bases. According to the germline V gene, CDR1 reads KGHSH and CDR2 reads LQKENI. The CDR3 holds 15 amino acids from the cysteine to the phenylalanine. Of all the DNA, just the CDR3 is kept, 45 bases in frame from base 1. This sample is part of a study of regulatory T cells in long-lasting Graves disease (dated by TCRdb to about 2021). Concerning the study at large: Newly diagnosed Graves' disease patients had taken antithyroid drugs for less than 3 months. Patients with persistent Graves' disease were compared with patients with newly diagnosed Graves' disease using TCR sequencing and RNA sequencing of peripheral blood. The study took place in China and was registered as a clinical trial. A total of 35 or so samples were covered by TCR sequencing, comprising approximately 13 persistent and about 20 newly diagnosed Graves' disease patients.

This sample's time point label indicates: newly diagnosed GD, antithyroid drugs for less than 3 months. For both TCR sequencing and RNA sequencing, RNA was extracted from PBMCs in TRIzol. The diagnosis of Graves' disease was made according to American Thyroid Association guidelines. Patients for the study were recruited at an endocrinology department in Xi'an, China. Each patient gave approximately 8.8 milliliters of peripheral blood, collected in an EDTA anticoagulant tube. Ficoll Paque Plus density gradient separation was used to isolate PBMCs, and no further T cell sorting was done. An Agilent 2100 Bioanalyzer and agarose gel were used to assess RNA quality, and a NanoDrop 2000 was used to measure RNA concentration. Results and caveats for the whole study, not just this receptor: Because the primary lesion, thyroid tissue, could not be accessed, the study looked at peripheral blood alone. Persistent Graves' disease patients showed lower TCR Shannon entropy and fewer highly expanded clones than newly diagnosed patients, suggesting clonal expansion. Sequencing and analysis were limited to the TCR beta chain. A larger number of public clonotypes was shared among persistent patients (fewer than 3,000) than among newly diagnosed patients (around 890). TRBV28, TRBJ1-2 and TRBJ2-5 were preferentially used in persistent disease, while TRBV20-1 and TRBJ2-1 were favored in newly diagnosed disease. The authors acknowledged the small sample size as a limitation that may reduce accuracy.

The library was produced with multiplex PCR. The sequencer listed for this sample is Illumina HiSeq 4000. TCR beta libraries were built with iRepertoire HTBI primers and Arm-PCR amplification of CDR3 regions. Gel purification was performed on PCR products prior to sequencing. The paper's processing steps were these. Across samples, about 63 TRBV and approximately 15 TRBJ segments were identified and used for gene usage analysis of CDR3 amino acid clonotypes. COPE and FqMerger were used to merge filtered high-quality paired reads into contigs. Contigs were aligned with BLAST to IMGT TRBV, TRBD and TRBJ reference genes, and CDR3 was defined per IMGT. Highly expanded clones were defined as clonotypes with a frequency above 0.1%. Repertoire diversity was measured by Shannon entropy, and V-J evenness by the Gini coefficient. A clonotype was considered public if more than one individual shared it. In TCRdb, the public reads were trimmed at Q25 with fastp and aligned with MiXCR, with productive beta chains retained. Rows with one shared CDR3 protein collapse into an entry with the most common genes and DNA. The authors' filters were not applied to this entry. For this sample the table gives under 450,000 distinct CDR3 sequences, of which over 9.5% were detected only once. The ten largest clones represent about 20% of the sample.

These data also featured in a second study, about T cells in Graves' hyperthyroidism and ophthalmopathy. From the second report: A patient counted as having stable Graves' hyperthyroidism if no progression to ophthalmopathy occurred over 18 months of follow-up. The hyperthyroidism patients were between 18 and 65 years old and newly diagnosed, with a disease duration of less than 2 months. Exclusion was applied to patients with uncontrolled infections, other autoimmune diseases, pregnancy or lactation. Diagnoses were established on the basis of clinical symptoms, serum thyroxine and TRAb, thyroid ultrasound, and orbital computed tomography. The TCR CDR3 was subjected to a first round of RT-PCR using the HTBI primer set and the Qiagen OneStep RT-PCR kit. Most expanded thyroid clonotypes (frequency above 0.001) were also found in blood, which suggests that blood repertoires may mirror thyroid immune responses. A 13 V-J signature model separated ophthalmopathy from stable hyperthyroidism, with about 90% sensitivity and around 84% specificity in cross-validation and 80%/75% in testing. During validation, the model predicted progression to ophthalmopathy a median of around 7 months ahead of onset, with more than 60% sensitivity and 72.22% specificity. TCR V-J signatures able to tell the groups apart were searched for in a discovery cohort of 90 to 100 patients, of whom over 40 had Graves' ophthalmopathy and around 58 had stable Graves' hyperthyroidism. Prospective prediction of ophthalmopathy was tested in an independent validation cohort of 18 hyperthyroidism patients and some 17 patients who later progressed to ophthalmopathy. The roughly 94 discovery patients were randomly split 7:3 into training and test sets. Thyroid tissue and blood T-cell repertoires from six or seven Graves' hyperthyroidism patients were also compared in the study. Once sampling was done, hyperthyroidism patients were given methimazole at a starting dose of 30 mg daily, whereas ophthalmopathy patients were given high-dose intravenous methylprednisolone. A second multiplex PCR round built the libraries, followed by size selection and purification. Paired-end sequencing of the libraries was performed with 100 bp reads on an Illumina HiSeq2000. Raw data were processed with SOAPnuke, discarding reads with adapters, uncalled bases, mean Phred below 15, or no exact constant-primer or identifier match. COPE v1.2.5 was used to merge high-quality paired reads, and clonotypes were defined as unique nucleotide sequences. MiTCR v1.1 was used to align the clonotypes against IMGT TRBV, TRBD and TRBJ reference segments. The analysis was restricted to V-J combinations with a frequency above 0.0001, which together covered around 99% of the repertoires. A TCS score was defined as the ratio between F50 (clonal expansion) and ExV (chaos), using BLOSUM62-based TCRdist between CDR3 peptides within each V-J. Welch's t-statistics and random forest reduced around 520 V-J features to about 13, which were used in a naive Bayes classifier (R e1071). Sample size was not statistically predetermined, and blinding of investigators to group allocation was not performed. The paper describes TCR Vbeta CDR3 sequencing of 135 peripheral blood samples, made up of about 40 ophthalmopathy patients, more than 70 hyperthyroidism patients and 17 progressor patients.

This TCR was recovered from a woman aged 18-29 years with Graves disease. Donor details come from another sample of the same person, matched by shared clones. In this chain, TRBV18 is recombined with TRBJ2-7, with a tentative D gene TRBD1 over 5 matching bases. The sequenced sample was peripheral blood mononuclear cells (PBMCs), obtained at new diagnosis, from a patient treated with antithyroid drugs. Read as DNA, the sequence is TGTGCCAGCTCACCACTAGCAGGGCCGAACTACGAGCAGTACTTC. Its translation is CASSPLAGPNYEQYF.